The next 3 T cell receptor beta chains were all read from a single sample in a study of CD4 T cells in relation to SARS-CoV-2 and coronaviruses. These receptors have no identified antigens. Measured with immunoSEQ multiplex PCR; TCRdb has only the in-frame clones, and not every one. The sample lists 40,000 or so clones; approximately 86% were seen once. Sequenced input: naive CD4+ T cells from PBMCs, cultured in vitro. Subset specified: naive CD4+ T cells isolated by negative enrichment. All receptors derive from an adult with COVID-19.

In this sample, this clone turned up once. The chain is built from TRBV15 and TRBJ1-1; TRBD1 matches 8 bases. Germline loops: CDR1 LNHNV, CDR2 YYDKDF (reference sequence). CDR3 length: 13 residues. Germline trimming cut 5 bases from V and 5 bases from J; bases unmatched to any gene: 4. The CDR3 region is CATSGGQGTEAFF. CDR3 sequence (DNA): TGTGCCACCAGCGGAGGACAGGGAACTGAAGCTTTCTTT.

V and J are TRBV19 and TRBJ2-2; 12 positions agree with TRBD2. CDR3 size: 16 residues. V shed 4 bases and J 7 bases; nucleotides not matched to a gene: 7. The germline CDR1 and CDR2 sequences are LNHDA and SQIVND (reference sequence). The CDR3 nucleotides read TGTGCCAGTAGTAGACTAGCGGGAGATTTTGGCGGGGAGCTGTTTTTT. This encodes CASSRLAGDFGGELFF.

This chain connects TRBV29-1 to TRBJ2-7, with 12 bases lining up with TRBD1. This CDR3 contains 17 residues. J lost 5 bases, V lost 2 bases, and 13 bases had no gene match. Germline V lookup: CDR1 SQVTM, CDR2 ANQGSEA. The CDR3 reads CSVESSGGTGGGDEQYF. Here the CDR3 DNA reads TGCAGCGTTGAATCGTCCGGTGGGACAGGGGGCGGGGACGAGCAGTACTTC.